This passage covers 9 T cell receptor beta chains from one sample sequenced in a study of blood T cell repertoires in COVID-19 (dated by TCRdb to the early 2020s). Receptors were amplified or captured by the immunoSEQ multiplex PCR assay. The immuneACCESS repertoire file appears here via TCRdb, limited to in-frame rearrangements. These files lack a portion of the clones; in checked studies, under half of the deficit traces to unresolved V genes, and the cause of the others is not known. For this sample the table gives about 21,000 clones, of which approximately 85% were detected only once. Under 75% of the sample lies in the top ten. Sequences were obtained from peripheral blood. The receptors were sampled from a man aged 80 or over with acute or convalescent COVID-19.

The chain recombines TRBV6-5 with TRBJ1-1; possibly TRBD1 for D (5 bases). The CDR3 totals 15 residues. Germline assignment: CDR1 MNHEY and CDR2 SVGAGI. V lost 0 bases, J lost 7 bases, and 15 bases lay in between. The CDR3 spells CASSYSMYGGIEAFF. CDR3 coding DNA: TGTGCCAGCAGTTACTCGATGTACGGGGGAATTGAAGCTTTCTTT.

This clone was picked up one time. The J gene is TRBJ2-2, the V gene TRBV18; D uncertain. V gave up 4 bases and J gave up 3 bases, with 6 bases separating them. The CDR3 loop spans 13 amino acids. Germline V gene sequence: CDR1 KGHSH, CDR2 LQKENI. The DNA for the CDR3 is TGTGCCAGCTCACGAGATCACACCGGGGAGCTGTTTTTT. Translating it yields CASSRDHTGELFF. Using reference TRBV18 and TRBJ2-2 for the parts outside the CDR3, the full variable domain is NAGVMQNPRHLVRRRGQEARLRCSPMKGHSHVYWYRQLPEEGLKFMVYLQKENIIDESGMPKERFSAEFPKEGPSILRIQQVVRGDSAAYFCASSRDHTGELFFGEGSRLTVL.

The V and J genes are TRBV2 and TRBJ2-5, with D possibly TRBD1 on 5 matching bases. The CDR3 has 14 amino acids. Trimming took 6 bases from V and 5 from J, leaving 16 bases between them. Germline V gene lookup returns CDR1 SNHLY and CDR2 FYNNEI. DNA for the CDR3: TGTGCCAGCAGCCCAAGGTATGGGGCGGAGACCCAGTACTTC. Its translation: CASSPRYGAETQYF.

The J gene is TRBJ2-7, the V gene TRBV19; D not certain. The CDR3 has 13 residues. Trimming removed 5 bases at V and 9 bases at J, with 17 bases between. The germline CDR1 and CDR2 sequences are LNHDA and SQIVND (reference sequence). Written as DNA, the CDR3 is TGTGCCAGTAGTTTGCGAGGCCCCAGTATGCAGTACTTC. Its protein product is CASSLRGPSMQYF.

The CDR3 sequence: CASSKTGGAWKLFF. The CDR3 DNA is TGTGCCAGCAGTAAGACAGGGGGCGCCTGGAAGCTGTTTTTT. The rearrangement uses TRBV6-5 and TRBJ2-2; 10 nucleotides align to TRBD1. Germline assignment: CDR1 MNHEY and CDR2 SVGAGI. The CDR3 loop spans 14 amino acids. The V and J ends lost 5 bases and 12 bases, in that order; junction bases with no gene match: 9.

The chain carries TRBV2 and TRBJ1-6, with no clear D. The V end was cut by 4 bases, the J end by 5 bases, with 9 bases between. The CDR3 is 14 residues long. In germline, CDR1 is SNHLY, CDR2 FYNNEI. The DNA for the CDR3 is TGTGCCAGCAGTGTAGGACTGAATAATTCACCCCTCCACTTT. Amino acid sequence: CASSVGLNNSPLHF.

The chain employs TRBV3-1 (or the pseudogene TRBV3-2) and TRBJ2-7, with a weak D call TRBD1 (5 bases). This CDR3 is 13 amino acids long. Germline-derived CDR1 and CDR2 are LGHDT and YNNKEL (reference sequence). V lost 6 bases to trimming and J lost 5 bases, with 14 bases between them. CDR3 sequence: CASSVQGLDEQYF. The DNA of the CDR3 is TGTGCCAGCAGTGTCCAGGGTCTGGACGAGCAGTACTTC.

The chain combines TRBV6-2 or TRBV6-3 with TRBJ1-2; D uncertain. CDR3 size: 16 residues. The germline V and J ends were trimmed by 2 bases and 4 bases, with 17 bases remaining between them. The V gene's germline CDR1 is MNHEY and CDR2 SVGEGT. CDR3 region: CASSYELSARRYGYTF. The CDR3 DNA follows: TGTGCCAGCAGTTACGAGTTGTCCGCCCGCCGCTATGGCTACACCTTC.

The chain has TRBV6-1 and TRBJ1-2; possible D gene TRBD1, 5 bases. Per the germline V gene, CDR1 is MNHNS and CDR2 is SASEGT. V lost 2 bases to trimming and J lost 6 bases, with 7 bases between them. This CDR3 is 12 amino acids long. The CDR3 DNA reads as TGTGCCAGCAGTGAAACAGGAAATGGCTACACCTTC. Protein: CASSETGNGYTF.